This is a list of T cell receptor beta chains from one sample in a study of T-cell reconstitution after alpha-beta-depleted transplantation in children. MiXCR was run by TCRdb on the PCR reads, yielding one entry per CDR3 protein. The table shows more than 200,000 distinct CDR3 sequences, with roughly 8.1% occurring only once. The sequences come from PBMCs, mostly from graft donor cells, collected 360 days after TCRalphabeta/CD19-depleted stem cell transplant. The source is a male patient between 2 and 9 years old who had a stem cell transplant for acute myeloid leukemia, so the T cells may come from the graft donor. Both conserved end residues are part of each CDR3. A D gene is named only where the DNA matches it firmly. Part of the rows lack a size; the others show once, few, many or a class for expanded clones.

D	V	size	J	CDR3	DNA
.	TRBV19	.	TRBJ2-3	CASNQGRSTDTQYF	TGTGCCAGTAACCAGGGGCGGAGCACAGATACGCAGTATTTT
.	TRBV9	many	TRBJ1-6	CASSEDGYNSPLHF	TGTGCCAGCAGCGAGGACGGTTATAATTCACCCCTCCACTTT
TRBD1	TRBV12-3/TRBV12-4	.	TRBJ2-1	CASTRDRVNEQFF	TGTGCCAGCACCAGGGACAGGGTAAATGAGCAGTTCTTC
.	TRBV20-1	many	TRBJ2-5	CSARLASQETQYF	TGCAGTGCTAGACTCGCCTCCCAAGAGACCCAGTACTTC
.	TRBV20-1	few	TRBJ2-1	CSATHSGLSSYNEQFF	TGCAGTGCTACCCATAGCGGCCTGAGCTCCTACAATGAGCAGTTCTTC
.	TRBV7-2	many	TRBJ2-5	CASSLADFQETQYF	TGTGCCAGCAGCTTAGCCGACTTTCAAGAGACCCAGTACTTC
TRBD2	TRBV10-3	many	TRBJ2-1	CAIRIAGGDEQFF	TGTGCCATCAGGATAGCGGGAGGTGATGAGCAGTTCTTC
.	TRBV18	few	TRBJ2-1	CASSRLARPDSYNEQFF	TGTGCCAGCTCACGATTGGCCAGACCGGACTCCTACAATGAGCAGTTCTTC
.	TRBV7-2	few	TRBJ1-2	CASSLALSQGYYGYTF	TGTGCCAGCAGCTTGGCCCTATCACAGGGTTACTATGGCTACACCTTC
TRBD1	TRBV18	.	TRBJ1-5	CASSPRTGGPNQPQHF	TGTGCCAGCTCACCACGGACAGGGGGCCCTAATCAGCCCCAGCATTTT
.	TRBV6-5	many	TRBJ1-1	CASSYPGAEAFF	TGTGCCAGCAGTTACCCGGGGGCTGAAGCTTTCTTT
.	TRBV2	many	TRBJ2-1	CASTGRKNEQFF	TGTGCCAGCACCGGACGGAAGAATGAGCAGTTCTTC
TRBD1	TRBV2	few	TRBJ2-7	CASKRDRSYEQYF	TGTGCCAGCAAACGGGACAGGAGCTACGAGCAGTACTTC
.	TRBV24-1	.	TRBJ1-1	CATSVSVGQTRPGRANTEAFF	TGTGCCACCAGTGTTTCTGTGGGCCAGACCCGCCCGGGGAGGGCAAACACTGAAGCTTTCTTT
TRBD2	TRBV7-8	few	TRBJ2-1	CASSFGIAGGFEQFF	TGTGCCAGCAGCTTTGGGATAGCGGGAGGGTTTGAGCAGTTCTTC
TRBD1	TRBV12-3/TRBV12-4	.	TRBJ1-5	CASSYNGGQSSNQPQHF	TGTGCCAGCAGTTACAACGGGGGACAGTCTAGCAATCAGCCCCAGCATTTT
.	TRBV7-2	few	TRBJ2-2	CASSLVYPPPGELFF	TGTGCCAGCAGCTTAGTCTACCCTCCCCCCGGGGAGCTGTTTTTT
.	TRBV10-3	.	TRBJ1-5	CAISESVGKGNQPQHF	TGTGCCATCAGTGAGTCCGTTGGGAAGGGCAATCAGCCCCAGCATTTT
.	TRBV29-1	few	TRBJ2-1	CSVDATGGYNEQFF	TGCAGCGTTGATGCGACAGGCGGATACAATGAGCAGTTCTTC
.	TRBV12-3/TRBV12-4	.	TRBJ2-1	CASSPPIRNEQFF	TGTGCCAGCAGCCCACCCATCCGCAATGAGCAGTTCTTC
TRBD1	TRBV5-1	many	TRBJ1-5	CASRHTWTGSQPQHF	TGCGCCAGCAGACACACCTGGACAGGGAGTCAGCCCCAGCATTTT
.	TRBV10-2	few	TRBJ2-2	CASSEEAGGAGELFF	TGCGCCAGCAGTGAGGAGGCTGGGGGAGCCGGGGAGCTGTTTTTT
TRBD1	TRBV7-9	few	TRBJ2-5	CASSLPQDRGQETQYF	TGTGCCAGCAGCCTACCCCAGGACAGGGGCCAAGAGACCCAGTACTTC
.	TRBV7-9	.	TRBJ2-5	CASSFSQGGYPQYF	TGTGCCAGCAGCTTTTCGCAGGGCGGGTATCCCCAGTACTTC
TRBD2	TRBV12-3/TRBV12-4	few	TRBJ2-1	CASNSGTNYNEQFF	TGTGCCAGCAACTCCGGGACTAACTACAATGAGCAGTTCTTC
.	TRBV12-3/TRBV12-4	many	TRBJ1-3	CASSPQAPSGNTIYF	TGTGCCAGCAGTCCCCAGGCACCCTCTGGAAACACCATATATTTT
.	TRBV12-3/TRBV12-4	.	TRBJ2-5	CASSFQGPQETQYF	TGTGCCAGCAGTTTCCAGGGGCCACAAGAGACCCAGTACTTC
.	TRBV20-1	.	TRBJ1-4	CSAADGRWANEKLFF	TGCAGTGCCGCGGACGGGAGGTGGGCTAATGAAAAACTGTTTTTT
TRBD2	TRBV4-3	few	TRBJ2-1	CASSQDLPGTTEYNEQFF	TGCGCCAGCAGCCAAGATCTCCCCGGGACTACCGAATACAATGAGCAGTTCTTC
TRBD2	TRBV12-3/TRBV12-4	.	TRBJ2-2	CASSLALGGGAGGELFF	TGTGCCAGCAGTTTAGCGCTGGGCGGGGGGGCCGGCGGGGAGCTGTTTTTT
.	TRBV7-8	many	TRBJ1-5	CASSRLGGNQPQHF	TGTGCCAGCAGCCGTTTGGGGGGAAATCAGCCCCAGCATTTT
.	TRBV4-3	.	TRBJ2-7	CASSPIRPSSYEQYF	TGCGCCAGCAGCCCCATCCGACCAAGTTCATACGAGCAGTACTTC
.	TRBV2	many	TRBJ2-4	CASSEALFGVQYF	TGTGCCAGCAGTGAAGCGCTATTTGGTGTTCAGTACTTC
TRBD1	TRBV12-3/TRBV12-4	.	TRBJ1-2	CASSLRTGGNGYTF	TGTGCCAGCAGTTTAAGGACAGGGGGAAATGGCTACACCTTC
.	TRBV20-1	.	TRBJ2-3	CSARDPAEYADTQYF	TGCAGTGCTAGAGATCCTGCAGAATACGCAGATACGCAGTATTTT
.	TRBV14	many	TRBJ2-4	CASSFKYF	TGTGCCAGCAGCTTTAAGTACTTC
TRBD2	TRBV2	.	TRBJ2-3	CASSEREAGNQRTDTQYF	TGTGCCAGCAGTGAAAGGGAAGCGGGGAACCAGCGGACAGATACGCAGTATTTT